These 25 T cell receptor beta chains were all obtained from the same sample, sequenced in a study of technical replicates of blood from a few donors. Sequencing was performed with immunoSEQ multiplex PCR; in TCRdb, only in-frame clones are kept and a portion is missing. Of about 86,000 clones listed, over 95% are singletons. The sequenced sample was T cells isolated from PBMCs. Receptors originate from a human donor in good health.

The rearrangement links TRBV5-4 to TRBJ2-1, with 10 positions matching TRBD2. Germline CDR1 is SGHNT and CDR2 is YYREEE (reference sequence). The CDR3 contains 15 residues. The V and J ends lost 4 bases and 5 bases, in that order; junction bases with no gene match: 6. The CDR3 here is CASSGTSGNHNEQFF. The CDR3, as DNA: TGTGCCAGCAGCGGTACTAGCGGGAATCACAATGAGCAGTTCTTC.

The genes are TRBV19 and TRBJ2-7; a possible D gene is TRBD2 (6 bases). V lost 5 bases and J 0 bases, leaving 11 bases between the germline ends. The length of the CDR3 is 14 residues. Per germline, CDR1 LNHDA and CDR2 SQIVND (reference sequence). CDR3 residues: CASSGLASSYEQYF. The DNA of the CDR3 is TGTGCCAGTAGTGGCCTAGCGTCCTCCTACGAGCAGTACTTC.

CDR3 sequence reads: CASSLLRVDEQYF. The CDR3 DNA is TGTGCCAGCAGCCTCCTTCGAGTAGACGAGCAGTACTTC. The chain links TRBV7-2 to TRBJ2-7; D unclear. The germline V and J ends were trimmed by 5 bases and 5 bases, with 13 bases remaining between them. Germline V gene data show CDR1 as SGHTA and CDR2 as FQGNSA. This CDR3 is built from 13 residues.

This clone was detected only a few times. The chain couples TRBV16 to TRBJ2-2; 7 nucleotides agree with TRBD1. Germline V lookup: CDR1 KGHSY, CDR2 FQNENV. The CDR3 is made up of 15 amino acids. Trimming removed 3 bases from V and 5 bases from J; junction bases left unmatched: 6. CDR3 sequence (DNA): TGTGCCAGCAGCCACCGACAGGGCAAGACCGGGGAGCTGTTTTTT. Translation gives CASSHRQGKTGELFF.

The rearrangement links TRBV28 to TRBJ1-5; D unclear. V was pared by 6 bases and J by 5 bases, with 14 bases between. CDR3 length equals 14 residues. Germline CDR1 is MDHEN and CDR2 is SYDVKM. CDR3 sequence: CASRNQAVDQPQHF. CDR3 DNA sequence: TGTGCCAGCAGGAACCAAGCTGTGGATCAGCCCCAGCATTTT. The full variable domain, its missing parts supplied by reference TRBV28 and TRBJ1-5, is DVKVTQSSRYLVKRTGEKVFLECVQDMDHENMFWYRQDPGLGLRLIYFSYDVKMKEKGDIPEGYSVSREKKERFSLILESASTNQTSMYLCASRNQAVDQPQHFGDGTRLSIL.

The chain recombines TRBV5-1 with TRBJ1-1; possible D gene TRBD1, 5 bases. The CDR3 covers 16 residues. V was clipped by 0 bases and J by 1 base, with 13 bases between them. Germline lookup yields CDR1 SGHRS and CDR2 YFSETQ. CDR3 region: CASSLVGWGGNTEAFF. CDR3 nucleotide sequence: TGCGCCAGCAGCTTGGTGGGCTGGGGGGGGAACACTGAAGCTTTCTTT.

The chain links TRBV7-3 to TRBJ2-1; D not resolved. This CDR3 contains 15 residues. Trimming took off 3 bases at V and 0 bases at J, with 9 bases between the two ends. Germline-derived CDR1 and CDR2 are SGHTA and FQGTGA. In nucleotides, the CDR3 is TGTGCCAGCAGCTTGACACCCACCTCCTACAATGAGCAGTTCTTC. Its protein product is CASSLTPTSYNEQFF.

The rearrangement joins TRBV5-6 to TRBJ2-5, with 7 bases aligning to TRBD1. Germline assignment: CDR1 SGHDT and CDR2 YYEEEE. Germline trimming cut 0 bases from V and 4 bases from J; bases unmatched to any gene: 12. This CDR3 region has 17 residues. The CDR3 DNA sequence: TGTGCCAGCAGCTTGGGGGCGACAGGGTCCCTTGGAGAGACCCAGTACTTC. It yields the protein CASSLGATGSLGETQYF.

The chain couples TRBV7-8 to TRBJ2-1, with 8 bases that match TRBD2. The germline gives CDR1 SGHVS, CDR2 FQNEAQ. The CDR3 is made up of 12 amino acids. The J segment lost 14 bases and the V segment lost 5 bases, leaving 8 bases of the junction unmatched. The CDR3 coding sequence is TGTGCCAGCAGCGGGAGCGGGAGTATCGAGTTCTTC. Translating it yields CASSGSGSIEFF.

The chain combines TRBV9 with TRBJ2-5, with TRBD2 matching over 15 bases. The CDR3 is made up of 15 amino acids. The V gene's germline CDR1 is SGDLS and CDR2 YYNGEE. The trim removed 2 bases at V and 5 bases at J, leaving 1 base unmatched. The DNA of the CDR3 is TGTGCCAGCAGCGTGGGACTAGCGGGGGGTGAGACCCAGTACTTC. This encodes CASSVGLAGGETQYF.

The chain links TRBV11-2 to TRBJ2-3, with 7 bases aligning to TRBD2. Germline V CDR1 and CDR2: SGHAT, FQNNGV. The CDR3 covers 14 residues. As DNA, the CDR3 is TGTGCATCACAAGCGGGAATGAGGACAGATACGCAGTATTTT. Translating gives CASQAGMRTDTQYF.

The genes are TRBV27 and TRBJ2-7; the D gene is possibly TRBD1 (5 bases). The CDR3 consists of 12 residues. In germline, CDR1 is MNHEY, CDR2 SMNVEV (reference sequence). V lost 4 bases, J lost 6 bases, and 10 bases lay in between. CDR3 DNA: TGTGCCAGCAGTTGGGCTAGGGGCGAGCAGTACTTC. Translating it yields CASSWARGEQYF.

The chain has TRBV18 and TRBJ2-2; possible D gene TRBD1, 5 bases. V was cut by 2 bases and J by 9 bases, with 7 bases left in between. Germline CDR1 KGHSH, CDR2 LQKENI. This CDR3 has 12 amino acids. In nucleotides, the CDR3 is TGTGCCAGCTCACCATTGGACAGGGAGCTGTTTTTT. It encodes CASSPLDRELFF.

The table lists this clone with a count of one. The CDR3 reads CASSSTSFGELFF. CDR3 in DNA: TGTGCCAGCAGCTCGACTAGTTTCGGGGAGCTGTTTTTT. The chain is built from TRBV7-3 and TRBJ2-2; D may be TRBD2 (6 bases). V was pared by 4 bases and J by 7 bases, with 10 bases between. The CDR3 length is 13 residues. Per germline, CDR1 SGHTA and CDR2 FQGTGA.

The chain recombines TRBV19 with TRBJ2-2, with D possibly TRBD1 on 6 matching bases. This CDR3 is built from 15 residues. CDR1 LNHDA and CDR2 SQIVND come from the germline V gene (reference sequence). Trimming left V 4 bases short and J 0 bases short, with 9 bases between. CDR3 in amino acids: CASSKDRANTGELFF. The CDR3, as DNA: TGTGCCAGTAGTAAGGACAGAGCGAACACCGGGGAGCTGTTTTTT.

The J gene is TRBJ2-7, the V gene TRBV6-5; 7 nucleotides agree with TRBD2. The CDR3 runs 16 residues. The germline V gene has CDR1 MNHEY and CDR2 SVGAGI. The J segment lost 2 bases and the V segment lost 2 bases, leaving 9 bases of the junction unmatched. Written as DNA, the CDR3 is TGTGCCAGCAGTTACCAGACTTCTAGCGGACCCTACGAGCAGTACTTC. Its translation is CASSYQTSSGPYEQYF.

This chain links TRBV15 with TRBJ2-5, with 13 bases lining up with TRBD2. Germline CDR1 and CDR2: LNHNV and YYDKDF (reference sequence). CDR3 size: 16 residues. The V and J ends lost 4 bases and 5 bases, in that order; junction bases with no gene match: 7. The chain's CDR3 is CATSIGLAGDMETQYF. For the CDR3, the DNA is TGTGCCACCAGCATTGGACTAGCGGGAGACATGGAGACCCAGTACTTC.

CDR3 loop: CASSQEFRQPQHF. CDR3 nucleotides: TGCGCCAGCAGCCAAGAATTTCGGCAGCCCCAGCATTTT. The chain recombines TRBV4-1 with TRBJ1-5; D gene unclear. Germline CDR1 is MGHRA and CDR2 is YSYEKL. This CDR3 region has 13 residues. With 0 bases removed from V and 7 bases from J, the gap between germline ends came to 7 bases.

The chain has TRBV5-4 and TRBJ1-4, with D possibly matching TRBD1 (6 bases). Germline assignment: CDR1 SGHNT and CDR2 YYREEE (reference sequence). Trimming stripped 4 bases from V and 8 bases from J, with 9 bases between. The CDR3 has 12 amino acids. The CDR3 nucleotides read TGTGCCAGCAGCCTGAGGGGGGAAAAACTGTTTTTT. This sequence encodes CASSLRGEKLFF.

The CDR3 DNA sequence: TGTGCCAGCAGCGTAGGGCGTAGCGGGGGGGCGGATACGCAGTATTTT. This sequence encodes CASSVGRSGGADTQYF. The chain carries TRBV9 and TRBJ2-3; TRBD2 agrees at 11 bases. Germline trimming cut 0 bases from V and 6 bases from J; bases unmatched to any gene: 6. The CDR3 is made up of 16 amino acids. Germline assignment: CDR1 SGDLS and CDR2 YYNGEE.

The V and J genes are TRBV12-5 and TRBJ2-7; a weak D match, TRBD1 (5 bases). The germline V gene has CDR1 LGHNT and CDR2 FRNRAP. CDR3 length equals 13 residues. Trimming stripped 8 bases from V and 5 bases from J, with 16 bases between. CDR3 residues: CASSSRVPHEQYF. Written as DNA, the CDR3 is TGTGCTAGTTCGAGCAGGGTCCCACACGAGCAGTACTTC.

In its sample, this clone was seen once. This chain uses TRBV10-3 with TRBJ2-7; D is uncertain. The germline V gene has CDR1 ENHRY and CDR2 SYGVKD. The CDR3 consists of 12 residues. With 3 bases removed from V and 5 bases from J, the gap between germline ends came to 8 bases. The CDR3 protein is CAISDSRNEQYF. DNA of the CDR3: TGTGCCATCAGTGATTCTAGAAACGAGCAGTACTTC.

This chain connects TRBV14 to TRBJ1-1; 7 bases map to TRBD1. V shed 6 bases, J shed 12 bases, and the junction held 10 bases outside the gene matches. The CDR3 sequence is 12 residues long. Looked up from germline, CDR1 is SGHDN and CDR2 is FVKESK. CDR3 residues: CASRGAGGESFF. The CDR3 coding sequence is TGTGCCAGCAGAGGGGCAGGGGGAGAATCTTTCTTT.

V and J are TRBV29-1 and TRBJ1-4; 8 positions agree with TRBD1. Trimming cost V 4 bases and J 8 bases; bases outside gene matches: 3. Germline loops: CDR1 SQVTM, CDR2 ANQGSEA. The CDR3 consists of 12 residues. The CDR3 DNA is TGCAGCGTTGGACAGGGGCCAGAAAAACTGTTTTTT. Encoded protein: CSVGQGPEKLFF.

V is TRBV5-1 and J is TRBJ2-1, with D perhaps matching TRBD1 (7 bases). The ends were cut back, 5 bases at V and 5 bases at J, with 32 bases in the middle. Germline-derived CDR1 and CDR2 are SGHRS and YFSETQ. This CDR3 is 20 amino acids long. CDR3 residues: CASSSGGYGGRRSLNNEQFF. CDR3 DNA: TGCGCCAGCAGTTCAGGGGGGTATGGGGGGAGACGGTCCCTTAACAATGAGCAGTTCTTC.